The 15 T cell receptor beta chains presented below share a single source sample, sequenced in a study of T cells in Graves' hyperthyroidism and ophthalmopathy. Researchers took RNA transcripts and amplified the TCR beta CDR3 regions from them. The study used the HTBI primer set for a first-round RT-PCR of the TCR CDR3. TCRdb re-called the multiplex PCR reads with MiXCR, one entry per CDR3 protein. Of roughly 630,000 distinct CDR3 sequences detected, 15% to 18% appear once; the ten largest clones hold under 8%. Material: blood. The receptors were gathered from a woman aged 25 to 39 with Graves' hyperthyroidism.

J is TRBJ2-5 and V is TRBV5-1; 10 bases align to TRBD2. Germline loops: CDR1 SGHRS, CDR2 YFSETQ. J gave up 2 bases and V 2 bases, and 15 bases lay outside the gene matches. This CDR3 has 19 residues. CDR3 sequence: CASSLFLSRASGRQETQYF. In DNA, the CDR3 is TGCGCCAGCAGCTTATTTCTTTCGAGGGCTAGCGGGAGACAAGAGACCCAGTACTTC. The full variable domain, its missing parts supplied by reference TRBV5-1 and TRBJ2-5, is KAGVTQTPRYLIKTRGQQVTLSCSPISGHRSVSWYQQTPGQGLQFLFEYFSETQRNKGNFPGRFSGRQFSNSRSEMNVSTLELGDSALYLCASSLFLSRASGRQETQYFGPGTRLLVL.

In its sample, this clonotype was seen many times. V gene TRBV7-3 combines with J gene TRBJ2-1; maybe TRBD2 (6 bases). Germline lookup yields CDR1 SGHTA and CDR2 FQGTGA. V lost 5 bases to trimming and J lost 7 bases, with 18 bases between them. The CDR3 totals 15 residues. CDR3 protein: CASSPPGSFKNEQFF. CDR3 nucleotides: TGTGCCAGCAGCCCTCCCGGGAGCTTTAAGAATGAGCAGTTCTTC.

The chain has TRBV7-9 and TRBJ2-3, with 11 bases identical to TRBD2. Germline V gene sequence: CDR1 SEHNR, CDR2 FQNEAQ (reference sequence). This CDR3 is 15 amino acids long. The ends lost 2 bases at V and 5 bases at J; junction bases unmatched: 3. CDR3 loop: CASSLLAGGLDTQYF. DNA of the CDR3: TGTGCCAGCAGCTTACTAGCGGGAGGTTTAGATACGCAGTATTTT.

This clonotype has ten or more counts. The chain uses TRBV6-1 and TRBJ2-3; tentatively, D is TRBD1 (6 bases). The length of the CDR3 is 15 residues. Germline CDR1 is MNHNS and CDR2 is SASEGT. Trimming removed 5 bases from V and 3 bases from J, with 15 bases in between. The CDR3 sequence is CASSYKRTETDTQYF. CDR3 bases: TGTGCCAGCAGTTATAAACGGACAGAAACAGATACGCAGTATTTT.

In its sample, this clonotype was seen many times. The gene calls are TRBV7-2 and TRBJ2-5; D ambiguous. Per germline, CDR1 SGHTA and CDR2 FQGNSA. V lost 1 base and J 3 bases, leaving 9 bases between the germline ends. The CDR3 runs to 14 residues. CDR3 sequence (DNA): TGTGCCAGCAGCTTAGTCGCGGCAAAAGAGACCCAGTACTTC. Protein product: CASSLVAAKETQYF.

On this clonotype itself: It may be a read error: a sequence one base away is much more abundant. This CDR3 reads CSARETGAVSDYTF. For the CDR3, the DNA is TGCAGTGCTAGAGAGACAGGGGCCGTTAGTGACTACACCTTC. The V and J genes are TRBV20-1 and TRBJ1-2, with TRBD1 identical over 8 bases. V lost 0 bases to trimming and J lost 10 bases; unmatched junction nucleotides: 10. The CDR3 is 14 amino acids. Germline lookup yields CDR1 DFQATT and CDR2 SNEGSKA (reference sequence).

Ten or more counts support this clonotype. The V and J genes are TRBV20-1 and TRBJ2-1, with 12 bases lining up with TRBD2. V shed 3 bases and J 0 bases; nucleotides not matched to a gene: 0. Germline-derived CDR1 and CDR2 are DFQATT and SNEGSKA (reference sequence). This CDR3 spans 15 amino acids. CDR3 protein: CSARTSGSSYNEQFF. As DNA, the CDR3 is TGCAGTGCTAGGACTAGCGGGAGCTCCTACAATGAGCAGTTCTTC.

This clonotype was seen ten or more times. The J gene is TRBJ1-1, the V gene TRBV20-1; a weak D match, TRBD1 (6 bases). The length of the CDR3 is 14 residues. Germline-derived CDR1 and CDR2 are DFQATT and SNEGSKA (reference sequence). Between the trimmed V and J ends, which lost 3 bases and 1 base, there was a span of 12 bases. The CDR3: CSASTGRANTEAFF. The CDR3 DNA sequence: TGCAGTGCTAGCACAGGGAGGGCGAACACTGAAGCTTTCTTT.

This clonotype occurred many times. V usage is TRBV18 and J usage is TRBJ2-7; D may be TRBD1 (6 bases). V lost 4 bases and J lost 0, with 10 bases in between. This CDR3 has 14 residues. CDR1 is KGHSH and CDR2 is LQKENI in the germline V gene. This chain's CDR3 is CASSQTGVSYEQYF. CDR3 sequence (DNA): TGTGCCAGCTCACAGACAGGTGTCTCCTACGAGCAGTACTTC.

This clonotype was counted between two and nine times. The chain recombines TRBV10-3 with TRBJ2-3, with TRBD2 matching over 9 bases. This CDR3 spans 16 amino acids. CDR1 and CDR2 (germline): ENHRY, SYGVKD. J gave up 0 bases and V 3 bases, and 4 bases lay outside the gene matches. CDR3 residues: CAISDFSGSSTDTQYF. DNA for the CDR3: TGTGCCATCAGTGACTTTAGCGGGAGCAGCACAGATACGCAGTATTTT.

This clonotype was seen a few times. The chain is built from TRBV18 and TRBJ2-7; D is perhaps TRBD2 (6 bases). The length of the CDR3 is 18 residues. The V gene's germline CDR1 is KGHSH and CDR2 LQKENI. Between the trimmed V and J ends, which lost 2 bases and 1 base, there was a span of 21 bases. The CDR3 spells CASSPGPSVEGPSYEQYF. CDR3 bases: TGTGCCAGCTCACCAGGCCCTAGCGTAGAGGGACCATCCTACGAGCAGTACTTC. The complete variable domain, with remaining parts taken from reference TRBV18 and TRBJ2-7, reads NAGVMQNPRHLVRRRGQEARLRCSPMKGHSHVYWYRQLPEEGLKFMVYLQKENIIDESGMPKERFSAEFPKEGPSILRIQQVVRGDSAAYFCASSPGPSVEGPSYEQYFGPGTRLTVT.

V usage is TRBV5-5 and J usage is TRBJ2-6; D is tentatively TRBD1 or TRBD2 (5 bases each). V was cut by 4 bases and J by 4 bases, with 21 bases left in between. The V gene's germline CDR1 is SGHKS and CDR2 YYEKEE (reference sequence). There are 18 residues in the CDR3. This CDR3 reads CASSLTGTATEGANVLTF. The CDR3 coding sequence is TGTGCCAGCAGCCTCACCGGGACGGCGACAGAGGGGGCCAACGTCCTGACTTTC.

The table lists this clonotype with many counts. This rearrangement joins TRBV28 to TRBJ2-7, with 13 bases fitting TRBD2. Trimming at V came to 2 bases and at J to 6 bases, leaving 7 bases not matched to a gene. The CDR3 has 16 amino acids. The V gene's germline CDR1 is MDHEN and CDR2 SYDVKM. The CDR3 nucleotides read TGTGCCAGCAGTTTAGCTGGGGGACTAGCGGGACTCGAGCAGTACTTC. Its protein product is CASSLAGGLAGLEQYF.

This clonotype was seen many times. The chain combines TRBV18 with TRBJ1-1; D not certain. The CDR3 contains 13 residues. The V gene's germline CDR1 is KGHSH and CDR2 LQKENI. Trimming stripped 2 bases from V and 4 bases from J, with 8 bases between. In DNA form, the CDR3 reads TGTGCCAGCTCACCAAGTAGTGGCACTGAAGCTTTCTTT. It translates to CASSPSSGTEAFF.

In its sample, this clonotype was seen many times. The rearrangement links TRBV7-2 to TRBJ1-5, with 8 bases aligning to TRBD1. This CDR3 has 17 residues. CDR1 is SGHTA, CDR2 FQGNSA, per germline. V was clipped by 1 base and J by 0 bases; unmatched bases: 5. The CDR3 region has the DNA TGTGCCAGCAGCTTAGGGGACAGGACCTATAGCAATCAGCCCCAGCATTTT. It encodes CASSLGDRTYSNQPQHF.